Reported below is one T cell receptor beta chain. What antigen it recognizes has not been identified. There are no base qualities to consult, and no much larger clone falls within one base. This sample is drawn from a study of blood T cell repertoires in COVID-19 (dated by TCRdb to 2020 to 2021). About the study as a whole: Samples covering the acute and convalescent phases of COVID-19 were provided by collaborators in the United States, Italy and Spain. The material from the prospective study consisted of cDNA or gDNA derived from T cells, B-cell-depleted T cells, or PBMCs. Nearly every sample came with metadata listing a de-identified subject ID, COVID-19 status, age in years and sex. The repertoires were released in a freely available public database meant as a resource for research on the immune response to SARS-CoV-2. Where available, HLA class I and class II types were obtained from metadata supplied by the sample provider rather than from assay-based typing. Subjects who had been exposed to COVID-19, were actively infected with it, or had recovered from it provided the deeply sampled blood TCRbeta repertoires that made up the dataset. The samples were drawn from the first 160 participants of the ongoing ImmuneRACE study and from 950 to 1,500 subjects provided by 6 global collaborators.

At one collaborating source in Seattle, patients were enrolled during active infection and were followed longitudinally through the course of disease. The collaborating institutions used their own protocols to collect whole blood in K2EDTA tubes. For TCRbeta analysis, collaborators shipped samples in one of three forms: frozen whole blood, isolated PBMCs, or DNA extracted from either of those sample types. TCRbeta CDR3 regions were amplified from genomic DNA using the immunoSEQ Assay, a bias-controlled multiplex PCR. Processing in the source paper ran as follows. The number of nucleated cells in each sample was estimated from the amplification of reference gene primers within the assay. To quantify the absolute abundance of each unique TCRbeta CDR3 rearrangement, sequence reads were collapsed and filtered. For each sample, productive Simpson clonality was calculated as the square root of Simpson's diversity index over productive rearrangements. The table was pulled from immuneACCESS by TCRdb, which kept in-frame rearrangements only. Such tables lose some clones; where checked, under half of the loss comes from unresolved V genes, and the rest has no known cause. The V and J calls and the clone size are those of that table, but D and trimming were determined from the DNA. This sample gives roughly 410,000 clones in total; roughly 86% of them show up just once. 2% to 2.5% of the sample rests with the top ten.

Findings and caveats that apply to the study as a whole: The quantity of clinical and demographic metadata differed by source and by participant and was supplied without curation.

CDR1 and CDR2 (SGHAT, FQNNGV) derive from the germline V gene. Trimming leaves V shorter by 5 bases and J shorter by 0 bases, with the junction holding 3 bases beyond the gene matches. The CDR3 has 14 amino acids, counting the end cysteine and phenylalanine. Kept here is only the CDR3 DNA, which spans 42 bases and is read in frame from base 1. Sequencing used peripheral blood. The receptor comes from a woman in her sixties or seventies with COVID-19, enrolled during active disease. Here the chain combines TRBV11-2 and TRBJ1-1; 7 nucleotides in the junction match TRBD1. CDR3 region: CASSDRVMNTEAFF. The DNA sequence is as follows: TGTGCCAGCAGCGACAGGGTTATGAACACTGAAGCTTTCTTT. The full variable domain, with segments outside the CDR3 supplied by the reference TRBV11-2 and TRBJ1-1 proteins, appears as EAGVAQSPRYKIIEKRQSVAFWCNPISGHATLYWYQQILGQGPKLLIQFQNNGVVDDSQLPKDRFSAERLKGVDSTLKIQPAKLEDSAVYLCASSDRVMNTEAFFGQGTRLTVV.